This T cell receptor (beta chain) was identified during a study of OX40 agonist ivuxolimab in advanced cancers. The CDR3 loop spans 10 amino acids. Autoimmune disease history or systemic immunosuppression was exclusionary. TCRdb's copy holds only in-frame clones and misses some; the assay was immunoSEQ multiplex PCR. This sample has some 39,000 clones, with roughly nine tenths found just once. The sample here was CD4+ or CD8+ T cells sorted from blood, taken in a trial of the OX40 agonist ivuxolimab. The source of this sequence is an adult with an advanced solid tumor such as melanoma, head and neck, liver or kidney cancer. The rearrangement joins TRBV21-1 to TRBJ1-2. TRBV21-1 has pseudogene status. Written as DNA, the CDR3 is TGTGTCAGCGGGGGCTATGGCTACACCTTC. Its translation: CVSGGYGYTF.